Listed below are T cell receptor beta chains from one sample, sequenced in a study of blood T cell repertoires in COVID-19. The repertoire was sequenced with immunoSEQ multiplex PCR; TCRdb's copy has only in-frame clones and lacks some. The sample consists of about 380,000 clones, around 90% of them appearing once. The sequenced material came from PBMCs or T cells enriched from blood (not recorded which). The source is a woman younger than 35 who had recovered from COVID-19. The CDR3 runs from the conserved cysteine through the conserved F or W. Fields, in order: J gene, D gene, clone size, V gene, CDR3 protein, CDR3 DNA. D genes are given only for firm matches. Not all rows give a size; the values are once, few, many and, for expanded clones, a class.

J: TRBJ1-2
D: .
size: .
V: TRBV5-8
CDR3: CASSLGGVRGYTF
DNA: TGTGCCAGCAGCTTAGGGGGGGTGCGTGGCTACACCTTC

J: TRBJ1-4
D: TRBD1
size: .
V: TRBV11-2
CDR3: CASSSPTGALLHEKLFF
DNA: TGTGCCAGCAGCTCCCCGACAGGGGCCCTCCTTCATGAAAAACTGTTTTTT

J: TRBJ1-2
D: TRBD1
size: .
V: TRBV2
CDR3: CASSEAAETGGFDYGYTF
DNA: TGTGCCAGCAGTGAAGCGGCTGAGACAGGGGGTTTTGACTATGGCTACACCTTC

J: TRBJ2-1
D: .
size: .
V: TRBV30
CDR3: CAWNGQSSYNEQFF
DNA: TGTGCCTGGAATGGACAGAGCTCCTACAATGAGCAGTTCTTC

J: TRBJ1-1
D: .
size: .
V: TRBV2
CDR3: CASSPGVNTEAFF
DNA: TGTGCCAGCAGTCCAGGGGTAAACACTGAAGCTTTCTTT

J: TRBJ2-5
D: TRBD2
size: .
V: TRBV12-3/TRBV12-4
CDR3: CASSRPSGTYF
DNA: TGTGCCAGCAGCCGACCTAGCGGGACGTACTTC

J: TRBJ2-2
D: TRBD2
size: .
V: TRBV7-3
CDR3: CASSSTSGTGELFF
DNA: TGTGCCAGCAGCTCAACTAGCGGGACCGGGGAGCTGTTTTTT

J: TRBJ1-2
D: TRBD1
size: .
V: TRBV10-1
CDR3: CASSAGTGGIGYTF
DNA: TGCGCCAGCAGTGCGGGGACAGGGGGGATCGGCTACACCTTC

J: TRBJ1-2
D: TRBD1
size: once
V: TRBV5-1
CDR3: CASSLAGTGSGSYGYTF
DNA: TGCGCCAGCAGCTTGGCCGGGACAGGGAGTGGATCCTATGGCTACACCTTC

J: TRBJ2-1
D: .
size: few
V: TRBV7-9
CDR3: CASSTEGGMGNEQFF
DNA: TGTGCCAGCAGCACTGAAGGGGGAATGGGTAATGAGCAGTTCTTC

J: TRBJ1-2
D: TRBD1
size: .
V: TRBV11-1
CDR3: CASSKGAEGYTF
DNA: TGTGCCAGCAGCAAGGGGGCGGAAGGCTACACCTTC

J: TRBJ2-1
D: TRBD2
size: .
V: TRBV7-3
CDR3: CASSPSSGYNEQFF
DNA: TGTGCCAGCAGCCCCTCTAGCGGATACAATGAGCAGTTCTTC

J: TRBJ1-2
D: .
size: .
V: TRBV6-1
CDR3: CASSESGTYYGYTF
DNA: TGTGCCAGCAGTGAATCAGGGACATACTATGGCTACACCTTC

J: TRBJ1-2
D: .
size: .
V: TRBV5-6
CDR3: CASSSQFYGYTF
DNA: TGTGCCAGCAGCTCGCAGTTCTATGGCTACACCTTC

J: TRBJ2-7
D: TRBD2
size: .
V: TRBV28
CDR3: CASSLWLAGGSYEQYF
DNA: TGTGCCAGCAGTTTGTGGCTAGCGGGGGGGTCCTACGAGCAGTACTTC

J: TRBJ1-2
D: .
size: .
V: TRBV28
CDR3: CASSYPSGSSSGYTF
DNA: TGTGCCAGCAGTTATCCGTCAGGATCATCGAGTGGCTACACCTTC

J: TRBJ2-4
D: TRBD2
size: .
V: TRBV5-4
CDR3: CASSTSGGAPHIQYF
DNA: TGTGCCAGCAGCACGAGCGGGGGGGCTCCGCACATTCAGTACTTC

J: TRBJ1-4
D: .
size: .
V: TRBV11-2
CDR3: CASSLFGGPTNEKLFF
DNA: TGTGCCAGCAGCTTATTCGGGGGACCAACTAATGAAAAACTGTTTTTT

J: TRBJ1-6
D: TRBD1
size: .
V: TRBV7-9
CDR3: CASSLETGNSPLHF
DNA: TGTGCCAGCAGCTTAGAGACAGGGAATTCACCCCTCCACTTT

J: TRBJ2-7
D: .
size: .
V: TRBV25-1
CDR3: CASSPRDEQYF
DNA: TGTGCCAGCTCGCCCAGGGACGAGCAGTACTTC

J: TRBJ1-1
D: .
size: .
V: TRBV3-1/TRBV3-2
CDR3: CASSTSGGTEAFF
DNA: TGTGCCAGCAGCACCTCGGGTGGCACTGAAGCTTTCTTT

J: TRBJ1-1
D: .
size: .
V: TRBV6-5
CDR3: CASIQGKNTEAFF
DNA: TGTGCCAGCATCCAGGGTAAGAACACTGAAGCTTTCTTT

J: TRBJ1-5
D: .
size: .
V: TRBV6-5
CDR3: CASSYAEGSQPQHF
DNA: TGTGCCAGCAGTTACGCTGAGGGATCTCAGCCCCAGCATTTT

J: TRBJ2-3
D: .
size: .
V: TRBV9
CDR3: CASSPGTDTQYF
DNA: TGTGCCAGCAGCCCAGGGACAGATACGCAGTATTTT

J: TRBJ1-1
D: TRBD1
size: .
V: TRBV5-1
CDR3: CASSFAGQGDTEAFF
DNA: TGCGCCAGCAGCTTCGCGGGACAGGGGGACACTGAAGCTTTCTTT

J: TRBJ2-7
D: .
size: .
V: TRBV7-6
CDR3: CASSIYSFQDYEQYF
DNA: TGTGCCAGCAGCATCTATAGCTTTCAAGACTACGAGCAGTACTTC

J: TRBJ1-5
D: TRBD1
size: .
V: TRBV19
CDR3: CASSRDRAKDQPQHF
DNA: TGTGCCAGTAGTCGTGACAGGGCTAAAGATCAGCCCCAGCATTTT

J: TRBJ1-5
D: .
size: .
V: TRBV30
CDR3: CAWSEQGTRNQPQHF
DNA: TGTGCCTGGAGCGAACAGGGTACGCGCAATCAGCCCCAGCATTTT

J: TRBJ2-2
D: TRBD2
size: .
V: TRBV24-1
CDR3: CATSDLAGDTGELFF
DNA: TGTGCCACCAGTGATCTAGCGGGGGACACCGGGGAGCTGTTTTTT

J: TRBJ1-1
D: .
size: .
V: TRBV7-8
CDR3: CASSFLDRSNTEAFF
DNA: TGTGCCAGCAGCTTTCTTGACAGATCCAACACTGAAGCTTTCTTT

J: TRBJ1-6
D: TRBD1
size: .
V: TRBV28
CDR3: CASRQGASPLHF
DNA: TGTGCCAGCAGGCAGGGGGCTTCACCCCTCCACTTT

J: TRBJ2-7
D: TRBD2
size: .
V: TRBV10-3
CDR3: CAIRAGDSYEQYF
DNA: TGTGCCATCAGGGCGGGGGACTCCTACGAGCAGTACTTC